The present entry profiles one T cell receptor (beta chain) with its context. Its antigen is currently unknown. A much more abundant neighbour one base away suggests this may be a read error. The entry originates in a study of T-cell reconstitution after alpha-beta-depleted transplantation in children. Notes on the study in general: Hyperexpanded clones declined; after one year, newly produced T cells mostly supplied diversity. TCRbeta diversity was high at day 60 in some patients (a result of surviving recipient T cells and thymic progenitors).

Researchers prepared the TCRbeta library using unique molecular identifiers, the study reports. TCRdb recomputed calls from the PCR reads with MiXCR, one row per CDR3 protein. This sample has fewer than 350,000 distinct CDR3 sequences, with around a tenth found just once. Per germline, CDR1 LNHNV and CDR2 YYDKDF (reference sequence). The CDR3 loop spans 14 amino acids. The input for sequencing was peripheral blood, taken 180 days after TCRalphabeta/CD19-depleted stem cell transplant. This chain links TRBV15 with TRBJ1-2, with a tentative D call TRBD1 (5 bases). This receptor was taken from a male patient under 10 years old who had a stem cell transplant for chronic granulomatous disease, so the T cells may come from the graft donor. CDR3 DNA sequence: TGTGCCACCAGCGGCGGGGGTAGGGACTATGGCGACACCTTC. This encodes CATSGGGRDYGDTF.